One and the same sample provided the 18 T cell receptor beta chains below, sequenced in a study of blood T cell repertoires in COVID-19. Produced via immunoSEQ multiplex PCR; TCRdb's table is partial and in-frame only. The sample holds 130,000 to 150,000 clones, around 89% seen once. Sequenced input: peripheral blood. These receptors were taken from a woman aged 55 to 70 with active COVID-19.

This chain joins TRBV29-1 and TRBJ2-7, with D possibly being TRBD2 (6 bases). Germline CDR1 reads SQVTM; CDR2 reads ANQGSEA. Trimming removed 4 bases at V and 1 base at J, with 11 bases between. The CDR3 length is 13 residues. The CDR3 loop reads CSVGLAASYEQYF. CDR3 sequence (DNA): TGCAGCGTTGGGTTAGCGGCTTCCTACGAGCAGTACTTC.

CDR3 nucleotide sequence: TGCGCCAGCAGCCAAGATCCGCTAGCGGGAGACGAGACCCAGTACTTC. It translates to CASSQDPLAGDETQYF. The chain joins TRBV4-1 to TRBJ2-5; 10 positions agree with TRBD2. CDR1 is MGHRA and CDR2 is YSYEKL in the germline V gene. The V and J ends lost 0 bases and 5 bases, in that order; junction bases with no gene match: 6. This CDR3 is 16 amino acids long.

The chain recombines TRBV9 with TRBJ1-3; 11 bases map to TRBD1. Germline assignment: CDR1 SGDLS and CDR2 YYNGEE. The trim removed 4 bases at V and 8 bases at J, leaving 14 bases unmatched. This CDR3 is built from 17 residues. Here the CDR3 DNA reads TGTGCCAGCAGCCCTCAGGCCGGACAGGGGGCGATGGACACCATATATTTT. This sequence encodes CASSPQAGQGAMDTIYF.

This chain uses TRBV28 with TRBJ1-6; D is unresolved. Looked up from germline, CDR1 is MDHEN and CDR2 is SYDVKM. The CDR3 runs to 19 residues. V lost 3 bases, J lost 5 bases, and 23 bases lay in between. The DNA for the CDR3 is TGTGCCAGCAGTTTGACTATTCTTTACACCCTCGGAGATAATTCACCCCTCCACTTT. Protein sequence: CASSLTILYTLGDNSPLHF.

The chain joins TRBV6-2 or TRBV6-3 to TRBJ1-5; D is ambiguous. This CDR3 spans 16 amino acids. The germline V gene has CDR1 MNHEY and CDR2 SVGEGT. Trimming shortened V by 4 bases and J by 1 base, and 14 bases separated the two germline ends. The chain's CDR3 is CASSSPRRGSNQPQHF. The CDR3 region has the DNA TGTGCCAGCAGTTCCCCCCGGAGAGGGAGCAATCAGCCCCAGCATTTT.

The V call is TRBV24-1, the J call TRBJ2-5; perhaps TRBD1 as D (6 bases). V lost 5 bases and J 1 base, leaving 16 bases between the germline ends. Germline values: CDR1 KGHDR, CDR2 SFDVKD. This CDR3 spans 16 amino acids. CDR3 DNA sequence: TGTGCCACCAGTGCCCGCGGAGGACAGTTCCAAGAGACCCAGTACTTC. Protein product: CATSARGGQFQETQYF.

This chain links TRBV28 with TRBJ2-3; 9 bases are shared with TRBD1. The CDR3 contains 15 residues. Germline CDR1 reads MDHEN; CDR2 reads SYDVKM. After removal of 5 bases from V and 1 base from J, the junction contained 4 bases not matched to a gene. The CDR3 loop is CASSPRTGGTDTQYF. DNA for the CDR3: TGTGCCAGCAGTCCACGGACAGGGGGCACAGATACGCAGTATTTT.

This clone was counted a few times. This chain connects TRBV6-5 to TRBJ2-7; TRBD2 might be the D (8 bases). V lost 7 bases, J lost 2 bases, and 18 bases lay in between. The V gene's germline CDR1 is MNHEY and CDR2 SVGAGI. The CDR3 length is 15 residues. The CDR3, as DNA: TGTGCCAGCAAAGTAGCGGGGACAGTCCCCTACGAGCAGTACTTC. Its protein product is CASKVAGTVPYEQYF.

CDR3 amino acids: CASRGEGSSYNSPLHF. The CDR3 region has the DNA TGTGCCAGCAGGGGGGAGGGGAGCTCCTATAATTCACCCCTCCACTTT. The V gene is TRBV28, the J gene TRBJ1-6; tentatively, D is TRBD1 (5 bases). The germline gives CDR1 MDHEN, CDR2 SYDVKM. With 6 bases removed from V and 0 bases from J, the gap between germline ends came to 12 bases. This CDR3 contains 16 residues.

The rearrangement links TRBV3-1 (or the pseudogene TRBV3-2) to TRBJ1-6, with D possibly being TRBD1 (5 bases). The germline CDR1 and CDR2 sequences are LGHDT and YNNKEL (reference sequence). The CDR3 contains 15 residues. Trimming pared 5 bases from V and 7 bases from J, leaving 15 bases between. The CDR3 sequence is CASSTMPGGNSPLHF. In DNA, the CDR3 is TGTGCCAGCAGCACTATGCCGGGGGGGAATTCACCCCTCCACTTT.

In DNA form, the CDR3 reads TGCGCCACAAGCCGGACAGTAAACACTGAAGCTTTCTTT. Protein: CATSRTVNTEAFF. V is TRBV10-1 and J is TRBJ1-1, with D perhaps matching TRBD1 (6 bases). The CDR3 extends over 13 amino acids. Germline loops: CDR1 WNHNN, CDR2 SYGVQD (reference sequence). V lost 10 bases and J lost 2, with 14 bases in between.

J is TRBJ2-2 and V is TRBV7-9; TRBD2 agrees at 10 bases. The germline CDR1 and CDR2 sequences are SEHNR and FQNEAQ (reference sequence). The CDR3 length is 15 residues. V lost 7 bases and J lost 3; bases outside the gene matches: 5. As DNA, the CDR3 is TGTGCCAGCACCCCCGGACTAGCGGACACCGGGGAGCTGTTTTTT. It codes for CASTPGLADTGELFF.

Written as DNA, the CDR3 is TGTGCCAGCAGTTTCGGGACAGGGGGCACAGATACGCAGTATTTT. This sequence encodes CASSFGTGGTDTQYF. V usage is TRBV28 and J usage is TRBJ2-3, with TRBD1 identical over 10 bases. The length of the CDR3 is 15 residues. Germline V lookup: CDR1 MDHEN, CDR2 SYDVKM. Trimming took 3 bases from V and 1 from J; bases not matched to a gene: 1.

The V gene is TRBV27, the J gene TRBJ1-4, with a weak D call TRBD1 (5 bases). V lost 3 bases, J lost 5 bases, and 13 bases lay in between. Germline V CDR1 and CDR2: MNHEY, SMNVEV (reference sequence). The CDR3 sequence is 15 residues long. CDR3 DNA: TGTGCCAGCAGTTTTCGGGGGATCAGGAATGAAAAACTGTTTTTT. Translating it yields CASSFRGIRNEKLFF.

The chain's CDR3 is CSVGGGYYGYTF. CDR3 nucleotides: TGCAGCGTTGGTGGAGGGTACTATGGCTACACCTTC. The V call is TRBV29-1, the J call TRBJ1-2, with D unresolved. With 4 bases removed from V and 3 bases from J, the gap between germline ends came to 9 bases. The CDR3 has 12 residues. CDR1 SQVTM and CDR2 ANQGSEA come from the germline V gene.

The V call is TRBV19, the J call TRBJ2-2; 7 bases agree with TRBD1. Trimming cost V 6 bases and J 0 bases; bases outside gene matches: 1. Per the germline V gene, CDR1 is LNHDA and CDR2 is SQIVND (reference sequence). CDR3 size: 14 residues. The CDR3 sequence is CASRGTANTGELFF. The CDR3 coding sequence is TGTGCCAGTAGGGGGACAGCGAACACCGGGGAGCTGTTTTTT.

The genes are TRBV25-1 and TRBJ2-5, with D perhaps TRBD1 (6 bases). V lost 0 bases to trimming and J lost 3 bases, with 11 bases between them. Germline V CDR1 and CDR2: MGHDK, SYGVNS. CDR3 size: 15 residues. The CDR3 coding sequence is TGTGCCAGCAGTGAATACAGGGGTGTCGAAGAGACCCAGTACTTC. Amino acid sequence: CASSEYRGVEETQYF.

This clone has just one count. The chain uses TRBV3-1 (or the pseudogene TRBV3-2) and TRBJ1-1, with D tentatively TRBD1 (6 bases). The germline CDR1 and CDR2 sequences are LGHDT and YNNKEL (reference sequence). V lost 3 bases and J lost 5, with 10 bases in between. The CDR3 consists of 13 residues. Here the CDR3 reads CASSQDTGTEAFF. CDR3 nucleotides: TGTGCCAGCAGCCAGGACACAGGGACTGAAGCTTTCTTT.